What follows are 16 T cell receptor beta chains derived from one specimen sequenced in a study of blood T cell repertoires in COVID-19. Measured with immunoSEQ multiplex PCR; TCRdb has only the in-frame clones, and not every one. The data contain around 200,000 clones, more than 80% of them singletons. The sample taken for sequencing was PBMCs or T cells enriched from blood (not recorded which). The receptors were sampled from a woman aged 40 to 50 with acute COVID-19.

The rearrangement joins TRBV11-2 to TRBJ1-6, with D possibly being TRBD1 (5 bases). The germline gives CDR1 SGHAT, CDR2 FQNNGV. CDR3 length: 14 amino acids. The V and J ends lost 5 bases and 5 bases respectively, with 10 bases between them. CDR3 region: CASSPQGHNSPLHF. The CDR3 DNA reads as TGTGCCAGCAGCCCGCAGGGCCATAATTCACCCCTCCACTTT.

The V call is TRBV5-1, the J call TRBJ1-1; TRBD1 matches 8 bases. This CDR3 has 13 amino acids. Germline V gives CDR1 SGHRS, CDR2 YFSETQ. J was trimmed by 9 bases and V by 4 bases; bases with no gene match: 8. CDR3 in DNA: TGCGCCAGCAGCGGGACTACAGGGGGGCAAGCTTTCTTT. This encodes CASSGTTGGQAFF.

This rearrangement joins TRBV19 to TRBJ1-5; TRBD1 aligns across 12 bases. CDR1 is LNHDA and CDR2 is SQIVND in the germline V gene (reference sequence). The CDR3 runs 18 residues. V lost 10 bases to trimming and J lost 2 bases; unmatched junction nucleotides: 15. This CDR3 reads CATWAPGTGGGGNQPQHF. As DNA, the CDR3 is TGTGCCACCTGGGCTCCCGGGACAGGGGGCGGTGGCAATCAGCCCCAGCATTTT.

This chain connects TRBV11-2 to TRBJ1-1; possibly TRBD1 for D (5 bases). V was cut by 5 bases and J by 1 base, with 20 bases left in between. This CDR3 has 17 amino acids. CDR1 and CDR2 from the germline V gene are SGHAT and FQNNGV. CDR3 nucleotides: TGTGCCAGCAGCCTCACAAACGGGGGAGCTAAGAACACTGAAGCTTTCTTT. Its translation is CASSLTNGGAKNTEAFF.

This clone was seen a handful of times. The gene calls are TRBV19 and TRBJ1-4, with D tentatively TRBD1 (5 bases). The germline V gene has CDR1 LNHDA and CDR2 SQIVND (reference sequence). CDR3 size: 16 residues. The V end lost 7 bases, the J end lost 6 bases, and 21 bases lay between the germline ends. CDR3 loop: CASTSHRGKADEKLFF. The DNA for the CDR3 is TGTGCCAGTACCTCCCACCGGGGGAAAGCGGATGAAAAACTGTTTTTT.

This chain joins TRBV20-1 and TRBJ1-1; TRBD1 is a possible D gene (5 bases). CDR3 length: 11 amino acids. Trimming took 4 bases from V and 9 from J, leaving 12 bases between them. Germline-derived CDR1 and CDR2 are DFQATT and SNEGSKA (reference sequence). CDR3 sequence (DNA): TGCAGTGCTACCTCGGGGGAGAAAGCTTTCTTT. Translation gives CSATSGEKAFF.

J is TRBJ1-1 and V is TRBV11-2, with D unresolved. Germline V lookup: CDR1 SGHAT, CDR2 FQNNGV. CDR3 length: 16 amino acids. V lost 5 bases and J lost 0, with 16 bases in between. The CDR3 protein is CASSPRAGVLNTEAFF. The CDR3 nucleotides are TGTGCCAGCAGCCCTAGAGCCGGGGTATTGAACACTGAAGCTTTCTTT.

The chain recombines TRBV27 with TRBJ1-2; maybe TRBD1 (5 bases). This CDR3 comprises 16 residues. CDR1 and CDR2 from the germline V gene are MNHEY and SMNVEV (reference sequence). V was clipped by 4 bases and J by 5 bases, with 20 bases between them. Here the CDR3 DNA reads TGTGCCAGCAGTTCGGCCCTCCAGGGTCGGGGGTATGGCTACACCTTC. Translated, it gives CASSSALQGRGYGYTF.

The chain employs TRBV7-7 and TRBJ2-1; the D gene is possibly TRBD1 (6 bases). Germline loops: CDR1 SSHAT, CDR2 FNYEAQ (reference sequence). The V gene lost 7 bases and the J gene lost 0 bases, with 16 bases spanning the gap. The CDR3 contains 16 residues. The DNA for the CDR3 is TGTGCCAGCAAACCGGGACACTTACGCTCCTACAATGAGCAGTTCTTC. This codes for CASKPGHLRSYNEQFF. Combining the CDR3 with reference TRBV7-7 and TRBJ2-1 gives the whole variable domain GAGVSQSPRYKVTKRGQDVTLRCDPISSHATLYWYQQALGQGPEFLTYFNYEAQPDKSGLPSDRFSAERPEGSISTLTIQRTEQRDSAMYRCASKPGHLRSYNEQFFGPGTRLTVL.

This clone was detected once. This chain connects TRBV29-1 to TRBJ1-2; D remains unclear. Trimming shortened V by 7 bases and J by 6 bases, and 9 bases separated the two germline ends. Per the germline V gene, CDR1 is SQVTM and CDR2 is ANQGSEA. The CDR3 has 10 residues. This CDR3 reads CSDGENGYTF. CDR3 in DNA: TGCAGCGACGGGGAGAATGGCTACACCTTC. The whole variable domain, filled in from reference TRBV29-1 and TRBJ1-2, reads SAVISQKPSRDICQRGTSLTIQCQVDSQVTMMFWYRQQPGQSLTLIATANQGSEATYESGFVIDKFPISRPNLTFSTLTVSNMSPEDSSIYLCSDGENGYTFGSGTRLTVV.

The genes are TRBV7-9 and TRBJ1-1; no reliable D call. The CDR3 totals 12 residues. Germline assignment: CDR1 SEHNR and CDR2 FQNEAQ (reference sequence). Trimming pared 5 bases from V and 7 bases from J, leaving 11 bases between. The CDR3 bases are TGTGCCAGCAGCCCCGGCGGAAATGAAGCTTTCTTT. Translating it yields CASSPGGNEAFF.

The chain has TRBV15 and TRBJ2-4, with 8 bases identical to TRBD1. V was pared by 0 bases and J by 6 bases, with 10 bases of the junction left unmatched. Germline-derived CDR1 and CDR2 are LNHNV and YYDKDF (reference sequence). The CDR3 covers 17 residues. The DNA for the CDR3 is TGTGCCACCAGCAGAGAACCTGGACAGGGTCCGGGAAACATTCAGTACTTC. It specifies CATSREPGQGPGNIQYF.

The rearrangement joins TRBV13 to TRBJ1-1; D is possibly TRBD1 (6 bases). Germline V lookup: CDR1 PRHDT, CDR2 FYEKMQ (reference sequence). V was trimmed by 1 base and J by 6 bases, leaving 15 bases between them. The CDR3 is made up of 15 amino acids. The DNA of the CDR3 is TGTGCCAGCAGCTTAGTCGGCTGGGAGGGGGCTGAAGCTTTCTTT. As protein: CASSLVGWEGAEAFF.

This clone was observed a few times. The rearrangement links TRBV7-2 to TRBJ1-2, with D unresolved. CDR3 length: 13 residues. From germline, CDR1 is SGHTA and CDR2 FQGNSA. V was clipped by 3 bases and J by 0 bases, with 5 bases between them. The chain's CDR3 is CASSLQANYGYTF. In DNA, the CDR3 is TGTGCCAGCAGCTTGCAGGCTAACTATGGCTACACCTTC.

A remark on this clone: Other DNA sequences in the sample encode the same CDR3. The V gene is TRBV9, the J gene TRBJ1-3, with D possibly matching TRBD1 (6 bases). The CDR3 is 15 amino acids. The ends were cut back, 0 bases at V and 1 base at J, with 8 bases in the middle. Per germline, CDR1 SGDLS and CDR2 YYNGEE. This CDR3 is CASSVGTASGNTIYF. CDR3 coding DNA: TGTGCCAGCAGCGTAGGGACAGCTTCTGGAAACACCATATATTTT.

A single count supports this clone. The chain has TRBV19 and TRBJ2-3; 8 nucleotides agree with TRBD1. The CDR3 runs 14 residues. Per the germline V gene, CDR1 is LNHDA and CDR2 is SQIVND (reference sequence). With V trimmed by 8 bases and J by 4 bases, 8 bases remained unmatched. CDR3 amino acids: CASSRDRSPDTQYF. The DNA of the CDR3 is TGTGCCAGTTCCCGGGACAGGTCCCCAGATACGCAGTATTTT.